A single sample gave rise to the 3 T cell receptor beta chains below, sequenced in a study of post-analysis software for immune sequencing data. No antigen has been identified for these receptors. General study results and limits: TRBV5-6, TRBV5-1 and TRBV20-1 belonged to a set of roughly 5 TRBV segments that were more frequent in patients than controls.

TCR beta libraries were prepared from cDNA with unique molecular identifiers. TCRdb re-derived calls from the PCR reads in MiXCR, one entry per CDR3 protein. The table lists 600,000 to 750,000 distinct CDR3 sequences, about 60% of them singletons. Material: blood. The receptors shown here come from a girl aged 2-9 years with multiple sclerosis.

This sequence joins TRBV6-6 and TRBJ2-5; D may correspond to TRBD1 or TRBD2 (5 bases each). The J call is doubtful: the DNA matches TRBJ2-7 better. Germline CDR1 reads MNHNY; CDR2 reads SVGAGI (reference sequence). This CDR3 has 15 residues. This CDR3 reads CASSYSSGAQYEQYF. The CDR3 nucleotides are TGTGCCAGCAGTTACTCATCCGGGGCCCAGTACGAGCAGTACTTC.

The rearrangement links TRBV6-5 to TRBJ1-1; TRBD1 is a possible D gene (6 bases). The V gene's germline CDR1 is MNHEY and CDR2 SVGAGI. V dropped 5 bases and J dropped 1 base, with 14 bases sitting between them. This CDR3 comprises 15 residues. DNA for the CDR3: TGTGCCAGCAGTAGCCACAGGGAGGGGAACACTGAAGCTTTCTTT. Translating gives CASSSHREGNTEAFF.

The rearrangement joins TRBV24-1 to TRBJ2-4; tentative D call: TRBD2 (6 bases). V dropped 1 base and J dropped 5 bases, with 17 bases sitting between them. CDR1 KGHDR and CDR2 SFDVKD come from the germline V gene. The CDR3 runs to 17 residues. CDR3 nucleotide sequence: TGTGCCACCAGTGATTTTGGGTTGCGGGAAGGGGAAAACATTCAGTACTTC. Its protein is CATSDFGLREGENIQYF.